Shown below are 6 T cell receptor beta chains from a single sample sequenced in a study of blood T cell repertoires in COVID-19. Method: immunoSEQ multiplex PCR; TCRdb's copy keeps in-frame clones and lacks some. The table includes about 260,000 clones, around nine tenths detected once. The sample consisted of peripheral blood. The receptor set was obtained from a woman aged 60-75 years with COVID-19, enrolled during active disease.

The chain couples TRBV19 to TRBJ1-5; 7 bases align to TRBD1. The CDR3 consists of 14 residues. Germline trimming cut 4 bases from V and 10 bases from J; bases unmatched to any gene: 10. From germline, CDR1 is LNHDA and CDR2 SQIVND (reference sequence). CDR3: CASSRSQGGIPQHF. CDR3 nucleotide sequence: TGTGCCAGTAGTAGATCCCAGGGGGGAATCCCCCAGCATTTT.

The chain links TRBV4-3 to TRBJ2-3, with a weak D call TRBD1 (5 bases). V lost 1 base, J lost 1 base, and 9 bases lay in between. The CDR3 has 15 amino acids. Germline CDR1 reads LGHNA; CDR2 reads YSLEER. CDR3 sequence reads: CASSQGRVGTDTQYF. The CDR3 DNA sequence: TGCGCCAGCAGCCAAGGCAGGGTGGGCACAGATACGCAGTATTTT.

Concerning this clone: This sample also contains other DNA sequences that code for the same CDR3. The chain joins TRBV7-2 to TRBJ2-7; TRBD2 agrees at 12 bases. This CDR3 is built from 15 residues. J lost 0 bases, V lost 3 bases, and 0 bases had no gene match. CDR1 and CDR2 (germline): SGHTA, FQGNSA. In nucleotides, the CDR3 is TGTGCCAGCAGCTTGACTAGCGGGAGCTCCTACGAGCAGTACTTC. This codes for CASSLTSGSSYEQYF.

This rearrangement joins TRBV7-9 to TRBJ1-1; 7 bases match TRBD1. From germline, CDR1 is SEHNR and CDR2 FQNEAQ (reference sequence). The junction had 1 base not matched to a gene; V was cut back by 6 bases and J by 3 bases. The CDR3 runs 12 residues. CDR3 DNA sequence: TGTGCCAGCAGGGACAGGTACACTGAAGCTTTCTTT. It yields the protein CASRDRYTEAFF.

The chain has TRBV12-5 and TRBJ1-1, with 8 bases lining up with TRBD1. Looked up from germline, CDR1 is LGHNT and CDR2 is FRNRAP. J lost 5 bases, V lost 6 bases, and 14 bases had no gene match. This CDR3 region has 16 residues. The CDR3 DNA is TGTGCTAGTGGACTCCCACGACAGGGGCGGAGAACTGAAGCTTTCTTT. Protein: CASGLPRQGRRTEAFF.

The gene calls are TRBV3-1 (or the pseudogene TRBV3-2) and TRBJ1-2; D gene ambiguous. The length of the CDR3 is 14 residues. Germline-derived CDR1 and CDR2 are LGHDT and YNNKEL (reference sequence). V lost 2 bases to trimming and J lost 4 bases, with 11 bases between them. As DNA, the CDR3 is TGTGCCAGCAGCCAATCGGCCTCGGGCTATGGCTACACCTTC. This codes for CASSQSASGYGYTF.